Listed below are T cell receptor beta chains from one sample, sequenced in a study of blood T cell repertoires in COVID-19. The table came from immunoSEQ multiplex PCR; TCRdb's copy has only in-frame clones and leaves some out. The sample shows 300,000 to 400,000 clones, more than 75% of them seen only once. The sample taken for sequencing was PBMCs or T cells enriched from blood (not recorded which). The receptor set was obtained from a woman in her 30s with acute COVID-19. CDR3s include the opening cysteine and the closing phenylalanine or tryptophan. Fields, in order: clone size, J gene, V gene, D gene, CDR3 protein, CDR3 DNA. The D gene is left open where the match is weak. Some rows have no size entry. The others give once, few or many, or a class for an expanded clone.

NA	TRBJ2-5	TRBV5-6	NA	CASSSGGQIQETQYF	TGTGCCAGCAGCTCCGGAGGACAGATACAAGAGACCCAGTACTTC
few	TRBJ1-2	TRBV5-5	TRBD1	CASIAGTGDYGYTF	TGTGCCAGCATAGCCGGGACAGGGGACTATGGCTACACCTTC
few	TRBJ1-1	TRBV12-3/TRBV12-4	NA	CASSVGGTEAFF	TGTGCCAGCAGTGTGGGGGGCACTGAAGCTTTCTTT
NA	TRBJ1-1	TRBV3-1/TRBV3-2	NA	CASSPSRTQGIEAFF	TGTGCCAGCAGCCCCTCCCGTACACAGGGTATTGAAGCTTTCTTT
NA	TRBJ1-5	TRBV2	TRBD1	CASSPGTANQPQHF	TGTGCCAGCAGCCCCGGGACAGCAAATCAGCCCCAGCATTTT
NA	TRBJ1-5	TRBV7-8	NA	CASSQGRSQHF	TGTGCCAGCAGCCAAGGGAGGTCCCAGCATTTT
NA	TRBJ2-1	TRBV12-5	NA	CASVSVGTEQFF	TGTGCTAGTGTTTCCGTCGGGACAGAGCAGTTCTTC
NA	TRBJ1-1	TRBV10-2	NA	CASSVNGLNTEAFF	TGCGCCAGCAGTGTCAACGGGTTGAACACTGAAGCTTTCTTT
NA	TRBJ1-2	TRBV9	TRBD1	CASSKGTANYGYTF	TGTGCCAGCAGCAAGGGGACAGCTAACTATGGCTACACCTTC
NA	TRBJ2-1	TRBV18	NA	CASSAGNEQFF	TGTGCCAGCTCAGCCGGCAATGAGCAGTTCTTC
once	TRBJ2-5	TRBV6-1	TRBD2	CASSAGTSGALWTQYF	TGTGCCAGCAGTGCCGGGACTAGCGGGGCCCTATGGACCCAGTACTTC
few	TRBJ1-2	TRBV9	NA	CASSSHRTDGYTF	TGTGCCAGCAGCTCACACAGGACGGATGGCTACACCTTC
NA	TRBJ1-1	TRBV19	NA	CASRSSRTEAFF	TGTGCCTCCCGGTCGTCGCGCACTGAAGCTTTCTTT
NA	TRBJ1-6	TRBV4-3	TRBD1	CASSPTDREDSPLHF	TGCGCCAGCAGCCCGACCGACAGGGAAGATTCACCCCTCCACTTT
NA	TRBJ2-7	TRBV11-1	NA	CASTIGQGITYEQYF	TGTGCCAGCACCATCGGGCAGGGGATCACCTACGAGCAGTACTTC
NA	TRBJ1-4	TRBV19	TRBD1	CASSIPGGGSNEKLFF	TGTGCCAGTAGTATCCCAGGGGGCGGATCTAATGAAAAACTGTTTTTT
NA	TRBJ1-3	TRBV6-5	NA	CASSSFGQTSGNTIYF	TGTGCCAGCAGTTCCTTCGGACAGACCTCTGGAAACACCATATATTTT
NA	TRBJ2-3	TRBV7-6	NA	CASSLAIGGSTDTQYF	TGTGCCAGCAGCTTAGCGATCGGGGGTAGCACAGATACGCAGTATTTT
NA	TRBJ1-1	TRBV10-2	NA	CASSPRGANSEAFF	TGCGCCAGCAGCCCTCGGGGGGCCAATTCAGAAGCTTTCTTT
NA	TRBJ1-2	TRBV5-1	TRBD1	CASSPVGQGPNQARGEDYRYTF	TGCGCCAGCAGCCCGGTAGGACAGGGACCCAACCAGGCCCGGGGTGAGGACTATCGCTACACCTTC
NA	TRBJ2-3	TRBV5-8	TRBD2	CASRKLLAGGDQQYF	TGTGCCAGCAGGAAATTACTAGCGGGGGGGGACCAGCAGTATTTT
NA	TRBJ2-1	TRBV7-3	NA	CASSLINDRHYNEQFF	TGTGCCAGCAGCCTGATAAATGACAGGCACTACAATGAGCAGTTCTTC
NA	TRBJ1-5	TRBV19	TRBD1	CASSQGAGPNQPQHF	TGTGCCAGTAGTCAGGGGGCAGGACCCAATCAGCCCCAGCATTTT
NA	TRBJ2-3	TRBV7-2	TRBD1	CASKRQGENTQYF	TGTGCCAGCAAAAGACAGGGTGAGAATACGCAGTATTTT
NA	TRBJ1-1	TRBV5-1	NA	CASSREGALGTEAFF	TGCGCCAGCAGCAGAGAAGGGGCTCTGGGGACTGAAGCTTTCTTT
NA	TRBJ1-2	TRBV2	NA	CASSDLEDGYTF	TGTGCCAGCAGTGACTTGGAGGACGGCTACACCTTC
NA	TRBJ1-1	TRBV5-6	NA	CASSSLMPHRAFF	TGTGCCAGCAGCTCCCTTATGCCACATCGAGCTTTCTTT
once	TRBJ1-6	TRBV6-2/TRBV6-3	TRBD1	CASSYTMGQGAIVGNSPLHF	TGTGCCAGCAGTTATACTATGGGACAGGGGGCCATTGTCGGGAATTCACCCCTCCACTTT
NA	TRBJ2-1	TRBV24-1	TRBD2	CATRGGSSYNEQFF	TGTGCCACCAGGGGGGGGAGCTCCTACAATGAGCAGTTCTTC
NA	TRBJ1-1	TRBV18	TRBD1	CASSPPSRSTGAYSEAFF	TGTGCCAGCTCACCACCGAGTAGGTCAACAGGGGCTTATTCTGAAGCTTTCTTT
NA	TRBJ2-5	TRBV9	TRBD1	CASSVRQGGETQYF	TGTGCCAGCAGCGTAAGACAGGGGGGAGAGACCCAGTACTTC
NA	TRBJ2-1	TRBV9	TRBD2	CASSQLAGGRVEQFF	TGTGCCAGCAGCCAACTAGCGGGGGGGCGGGTTGAGCAGTTCTTC
NA	TRBJ1-2	TRBV7-9	TRBD1	CASIQPGQGNYGYTF	TGTGCCAGCATCCAACCGGGACAGGGGAACTATGGCTACACCTTC
NA	TRBJ2-1	TRBV5-1	TRBD2	CASSLGASGDYNEQFF	TGCGCCAGCAGCTTGGGGGCTAGCGGGGACTACAATGAGCAGTTCTTC
NA	TRBJ1-3	TRBV5-1	NA	CASSLAGGTGNTIYF	TGCGCCAGCAGCTTAGCTGGGGGCACTGGAAACACCATATATTTT
once	TRBJ1-5	TRBV2	TRBD1	CASREGQGAGQPQHF	TGTGCCAGCAGAGAGGGACAGGGGGCTGGGCAGCCCCAGCATTTT
NA	TRBJ1-6	TRBV30	TRBD1	CARGQSNSPLHF	TGTGCTCGGGGACAGAGTAATTCACCCCTCCACTTT
NA	TRBJ1-1	TRBV5-6	NA	CASSSNTPEAFF	TGTGCCAGCAGCTCGAATACACCTGAAGCTTTCTTT